This TCR beta chain was found in a study of shared clonotypes between healthy human individuals. Overall study findings and caveats: Sharing across four donors was highest in naive CD4 (approximately 5%) and lowest in memory CD8 (about 0.4%).

Nashville, Tennessee was home to all donors, each a Caucasian adult. Concerning this clone itself: The antigen is unknown.

CDR3 length: 15 residues. Germline CDR1 is SGDLS and CDR2 is YYNGEE. V gave up 1 base and J gave up 5 bases, with 13 bases separating them. The material for each subset, its genomic DNA, was split evenly across several immunoSEQ plates. Libraries were prepared by immunoSEQ multiplex PCR; TCRdb keeps only in-frame clonotypes and omits some of them. The sample includes approximately 340,000 clones, approximately 74% seen only once; the top ten take about 9.3%. Sequencing was carried out using memory CD4+ T cells sorted from blood. Subset here: CD45RA-negative fraction. The sequence came from a man younger than 45 in good health. V and J are TRBV9 and TRBJ2-1; D gene uncertain. The CDR3 here is CASSVLSDPNNEQFF. DNA of the CDR3: TGTGCCAGCAGCGTATTGAGCGACCCGAACAATGAGCAGTTCTTC.